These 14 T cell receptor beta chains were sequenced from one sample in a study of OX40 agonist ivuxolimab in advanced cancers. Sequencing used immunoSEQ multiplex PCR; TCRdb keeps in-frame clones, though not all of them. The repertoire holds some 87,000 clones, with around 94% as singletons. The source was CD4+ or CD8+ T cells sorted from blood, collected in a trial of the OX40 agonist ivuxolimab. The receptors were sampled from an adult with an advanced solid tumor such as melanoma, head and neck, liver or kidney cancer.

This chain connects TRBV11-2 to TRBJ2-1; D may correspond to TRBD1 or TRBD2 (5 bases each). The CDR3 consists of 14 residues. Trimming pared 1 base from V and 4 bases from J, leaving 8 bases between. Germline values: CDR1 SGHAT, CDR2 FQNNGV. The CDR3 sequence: CASSLGGEYNEQFF. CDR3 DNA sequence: TGTGCCAGCAGCTTAGGAGGGGAATACAATGAGCAGTTCTTC.

This CDR3 reads CASSQVLADDYNEQFF. The CDR3 DNA is TGCGCCAGCAGCCAAGTACTAGCGGACGACTACAATGAGCAGTTCTTC. J is TRBJ2-1 and V is TRBV4-3, with TRBD2 matching over 8 bases. The V gene's germline CDR1 is LGHNA and CDR2 YSLEER. V shed 1 base and J 3 bases; nucleotides not matched to a gene: 5. CDR3 length equals 16 residues.

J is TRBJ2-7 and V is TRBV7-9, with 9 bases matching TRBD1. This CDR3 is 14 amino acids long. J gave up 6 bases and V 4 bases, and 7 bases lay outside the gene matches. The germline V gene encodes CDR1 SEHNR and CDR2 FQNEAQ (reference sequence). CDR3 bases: TGTGCCAGCAGCTCAACCGGGACAGGGTCCGAGCAGTACTTC. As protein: CASSSTGTGSEQYF.

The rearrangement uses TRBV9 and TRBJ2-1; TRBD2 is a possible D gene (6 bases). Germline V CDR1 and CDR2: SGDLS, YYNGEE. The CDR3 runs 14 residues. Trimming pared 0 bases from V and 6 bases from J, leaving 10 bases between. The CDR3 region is CASSVGRRANEQFF. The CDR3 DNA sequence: TGTGCCAGCAGCGTAGGAAGGAGGGCCAATGAGCAGTTCTTC. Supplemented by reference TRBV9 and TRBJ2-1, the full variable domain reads DSGVTQTPKHLITATGQRVTLRCSPRSGDLSVYWYQQSLDQGLQFLIQYYNGEERAKGNILERFSAQQFPDLHSELNLSSLELGDSALYFCASSVGRRANEQFFGPGTRLTVL.

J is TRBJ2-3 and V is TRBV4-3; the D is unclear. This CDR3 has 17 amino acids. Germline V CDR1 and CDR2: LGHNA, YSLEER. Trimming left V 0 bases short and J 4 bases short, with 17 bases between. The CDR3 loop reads CASSQDTAGSVADTQYF. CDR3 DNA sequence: TGCGCCAGCAGCCAAGATACCGCTGGCAGCGTTGCAGATACGCAGTATTTT.

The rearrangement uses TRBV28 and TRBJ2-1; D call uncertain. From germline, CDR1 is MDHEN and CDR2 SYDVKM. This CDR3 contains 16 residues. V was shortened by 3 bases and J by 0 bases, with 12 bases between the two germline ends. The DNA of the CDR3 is TGTGCCAGCAGTTTTTCCGGAGCGCTCTCCTACAATGAGCAGTTCTTC. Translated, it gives CASSFSGALSYNEQFF.

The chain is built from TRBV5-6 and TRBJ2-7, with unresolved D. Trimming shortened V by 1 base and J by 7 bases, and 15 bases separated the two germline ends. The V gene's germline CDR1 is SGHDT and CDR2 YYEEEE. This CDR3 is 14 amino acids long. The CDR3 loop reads CASSLFGSPLEQYF. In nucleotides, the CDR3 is TGTGCCAGCAGCTTGTTCGGCAGCCCCCTGGAGCAGTACTTC.

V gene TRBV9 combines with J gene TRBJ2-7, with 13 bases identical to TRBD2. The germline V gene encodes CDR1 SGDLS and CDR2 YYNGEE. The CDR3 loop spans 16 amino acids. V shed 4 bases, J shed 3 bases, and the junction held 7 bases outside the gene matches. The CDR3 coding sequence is TGTGCCAGCAGCCCGCCGGGACTAGCGGGAAACTACGAGCAGTACTTC. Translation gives CASSPPGLAGNYEQYF. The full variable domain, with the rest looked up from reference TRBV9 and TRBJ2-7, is DSGVTQTPKHLITATGQRVTLRCSPRSGDLSVYWYQQSLDQGLQFLIQYYNGEERAKGNILERFSAQQFPDLHSELNLSSLELGDSALYFCASSPPGLAGNYEQYFGPGTRLTVT.

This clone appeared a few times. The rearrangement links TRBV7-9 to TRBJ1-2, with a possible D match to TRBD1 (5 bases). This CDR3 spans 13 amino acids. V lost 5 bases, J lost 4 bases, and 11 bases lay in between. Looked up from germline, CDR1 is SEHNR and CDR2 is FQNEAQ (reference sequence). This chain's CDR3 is CASSRGRVYGYTF. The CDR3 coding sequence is TGTGCCAGCAGCAGGGGAAGAGTCTATGGCTACACCTTC. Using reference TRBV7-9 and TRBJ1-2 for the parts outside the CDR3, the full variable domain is DTGVSQNPRHKITKRGQNVTFRCDPISEHNRLYWYRQTLGQGPEFLTYFQNEAQLEKSRLLSDRFSAERPKGSFSTLEIQRTEQGDSAMYLCASSRGRVYGYTFGSGTRLTVV.

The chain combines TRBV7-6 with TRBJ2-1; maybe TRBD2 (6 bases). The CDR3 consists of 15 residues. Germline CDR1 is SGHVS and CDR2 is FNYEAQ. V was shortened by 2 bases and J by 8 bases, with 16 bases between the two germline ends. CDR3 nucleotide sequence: TGTGCCAGCAGCTTATTTTACGGGAGTAGGGATGAGCAGTTCTTC. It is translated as CASSLFYGSRDEQFF.

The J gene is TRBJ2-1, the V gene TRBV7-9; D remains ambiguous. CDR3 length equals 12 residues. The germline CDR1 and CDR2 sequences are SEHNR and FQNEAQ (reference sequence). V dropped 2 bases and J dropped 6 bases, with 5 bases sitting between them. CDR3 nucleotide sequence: TGTGCCAGCAGCTTAATACGCAATGAGCAGTTCTTC. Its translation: CASSLIRNEQFF.

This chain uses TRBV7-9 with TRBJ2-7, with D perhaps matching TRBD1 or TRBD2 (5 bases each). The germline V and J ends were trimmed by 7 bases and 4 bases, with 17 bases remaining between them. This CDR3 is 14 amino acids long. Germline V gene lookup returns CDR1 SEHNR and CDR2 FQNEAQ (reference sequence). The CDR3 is CASTYTGRPYEQYF. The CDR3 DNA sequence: TGTGCCAGCACCTATACGGGACGGCCTTACGAGCAGTACTTC.

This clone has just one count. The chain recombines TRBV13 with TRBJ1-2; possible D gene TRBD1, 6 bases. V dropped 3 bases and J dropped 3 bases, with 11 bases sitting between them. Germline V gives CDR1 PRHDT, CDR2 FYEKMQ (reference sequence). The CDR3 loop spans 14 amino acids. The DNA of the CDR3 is TGTGCCAGCAGCTTGACCGGGGGCGACTATGGCTACACCTTC. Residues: CASSLTGGDYGYTF. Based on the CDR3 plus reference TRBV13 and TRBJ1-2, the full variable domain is AAGVIQSPRHLIKEKRETATLKCYPIPRHDTVYWYQQGPGQDPQFLISFYEKMQSDKGSIPDRFSAQQFSDYHSELNMSSLELGDSALYFCASSLTGGDYGYTFGSGTRLTVV.

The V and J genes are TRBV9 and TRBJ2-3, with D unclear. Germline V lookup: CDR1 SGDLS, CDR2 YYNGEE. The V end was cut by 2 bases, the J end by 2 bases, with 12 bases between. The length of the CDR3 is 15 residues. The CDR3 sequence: CASSVWSYPTDTQYF. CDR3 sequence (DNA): TGTGCCAGCAGCGTTTGGTCATACCCCACAGATACGCAGTATTTT.